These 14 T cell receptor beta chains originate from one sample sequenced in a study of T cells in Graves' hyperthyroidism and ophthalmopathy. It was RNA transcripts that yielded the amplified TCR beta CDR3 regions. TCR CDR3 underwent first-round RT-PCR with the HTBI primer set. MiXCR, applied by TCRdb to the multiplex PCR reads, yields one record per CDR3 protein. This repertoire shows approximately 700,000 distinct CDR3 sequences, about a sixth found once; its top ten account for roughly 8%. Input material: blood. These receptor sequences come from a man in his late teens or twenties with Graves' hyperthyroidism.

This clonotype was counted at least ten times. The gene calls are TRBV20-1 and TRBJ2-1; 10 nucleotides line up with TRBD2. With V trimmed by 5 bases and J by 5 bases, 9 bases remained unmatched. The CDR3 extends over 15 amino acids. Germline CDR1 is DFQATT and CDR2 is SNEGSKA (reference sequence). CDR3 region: CSAGTSGRANNEQFF. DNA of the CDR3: TGCAGTGCTGGGACGAGCGGGAGGGCCAACAATGAGCAGTTCTTC.

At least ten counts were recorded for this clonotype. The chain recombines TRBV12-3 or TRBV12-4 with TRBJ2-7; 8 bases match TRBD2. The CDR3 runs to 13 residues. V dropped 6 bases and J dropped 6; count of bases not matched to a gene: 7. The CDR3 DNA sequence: TGTGCCAGCAGCTTCGGGAGGGAAGTCGAGCAGTACTTC. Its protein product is CASSFGREVEQYF.

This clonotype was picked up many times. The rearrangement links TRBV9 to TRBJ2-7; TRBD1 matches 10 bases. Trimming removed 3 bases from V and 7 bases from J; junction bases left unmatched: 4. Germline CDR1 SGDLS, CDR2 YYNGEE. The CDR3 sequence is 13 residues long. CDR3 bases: TGTGCCAGCAGCGGACAGGGGGCGCGAGAGCAGTACTTC. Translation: CASSGQGAREQYF.

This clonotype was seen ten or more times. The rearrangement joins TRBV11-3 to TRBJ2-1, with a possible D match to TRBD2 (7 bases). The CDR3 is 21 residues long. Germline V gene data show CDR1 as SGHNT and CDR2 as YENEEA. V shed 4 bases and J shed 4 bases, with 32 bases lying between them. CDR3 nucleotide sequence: TGTGCCAGCAGCTCTCGGGCGGGACACAATCCCGGGACTAAGGGTTACAATGAGCAGTTCTTC. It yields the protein CASSSRAGHNPGTKGYNEQFF. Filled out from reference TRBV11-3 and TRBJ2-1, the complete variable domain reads EAGVVQSPRYKIIEKKQPVAFWCNPISGHNTLYWYLQNLGQGPELLIRYENEEAVDDSQLPKDRFSAERLKGVDSTLKIQPAELGDSAVYLCASSSRAGHNPGTKGYNEQFFGPGTRLTVL.

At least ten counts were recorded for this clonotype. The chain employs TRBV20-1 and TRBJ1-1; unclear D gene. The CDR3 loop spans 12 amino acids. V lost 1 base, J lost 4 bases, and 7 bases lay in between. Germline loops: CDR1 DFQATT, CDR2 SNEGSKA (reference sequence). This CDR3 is CSARGPGTEAFF. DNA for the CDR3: TGCAGTGCTAGAGGACCCGGCACTGAAGCTTTCTTT.

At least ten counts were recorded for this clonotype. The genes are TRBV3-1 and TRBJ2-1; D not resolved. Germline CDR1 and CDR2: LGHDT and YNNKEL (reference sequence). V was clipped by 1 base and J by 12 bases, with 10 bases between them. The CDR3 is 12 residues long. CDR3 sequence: CASSQGRVGQFF. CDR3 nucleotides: TGTGCCAGCAGCCAAGGAAGGGTCGGGCAGTTCTTC.

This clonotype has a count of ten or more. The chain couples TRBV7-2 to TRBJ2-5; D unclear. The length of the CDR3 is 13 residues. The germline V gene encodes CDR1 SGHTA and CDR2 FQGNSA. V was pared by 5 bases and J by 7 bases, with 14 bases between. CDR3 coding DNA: TGTGCCAGCAGCCCCGTGGACCCGTGGACCCAGTACTTC. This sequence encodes CASSPVDPWTQYF.

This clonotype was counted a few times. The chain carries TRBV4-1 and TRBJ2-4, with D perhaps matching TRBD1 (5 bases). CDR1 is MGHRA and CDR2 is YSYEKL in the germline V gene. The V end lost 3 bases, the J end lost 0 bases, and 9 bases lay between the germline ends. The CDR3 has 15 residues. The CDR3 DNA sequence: TGCGCCAGCAGCCATAAACAGGTAGCCAAAAACATTCAGTACTTC. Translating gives CASSHKQVAKNIQYF.

CDR3 in DNA: TGCAGCGTTGGAGCAACAGGAAATCAGCCCCAGCATTTT. Amino acid sequence: CSVGATGNQPQHF. The gene calls are TRBV29-1 and TRBJ1-5; possible D gene TRBD1, 5 bases. This CDR3 is 13 amino acids long. Germline CDR1 reads SQVTM; CDR2 reads ANQGSEA. The germline V and J ends were trimmed by 4 bases and 4 bases, with 11 bases remaining between them.

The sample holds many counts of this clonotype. The CDR3 region is CASSPPKGGVYNEQFF. The CDR3 bases are TGCGCCAGCAGCCCTCCGAAGGGGGGGGTCTACAATGAGCAGTTCTTC. This chain links TRBV5-1 with TRBJ2-1, with a weak D call TRBD2 (7 bases). V lost 4 bases and J 3 bases, leaving 17 bases between the germline ends. The germline V gene has CDR1 SGHRS and CDR2 YFSETQ. This CDR3 contains 16 residues.

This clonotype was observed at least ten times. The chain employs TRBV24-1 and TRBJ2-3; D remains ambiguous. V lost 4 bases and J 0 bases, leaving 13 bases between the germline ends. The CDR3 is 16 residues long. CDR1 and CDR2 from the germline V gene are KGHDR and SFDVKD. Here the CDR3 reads CATSDLDGTSTDTQYF. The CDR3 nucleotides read TGTGCCACCAGTGACCTGGACGGAACAAGCACAGATACGCAGTATTTT.

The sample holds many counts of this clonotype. The CDR3 sequence: CASSPPHPGELFF. DNA of the CDR3: TGCGCCAGCAGCCCGCCTCACCCCGGGGAGCTGTTTTTT. The chain couples TRBV5-1 to TRBJ2-2; D call uncertain. Trimming took 4 bases from V and 6 from J, leaving 10 bases between them. CDR1 is SGHRS, CDR2 YFSETQ, per germline. There are 13 residues in the CDR3. The full variable domain, with the rest looked up from reference TRBV5-1 and TRBJ2-2, is KAGVTQTPRYLIKTRGQQVTLSCSPISGHRSVSWYQQTPGQGLQFLFEYFSETQRNKGNFPGRFSGRQFSNSRSEMNVSTLELGDSALYLCASSPPHPGELFFGEGSRLTVL.

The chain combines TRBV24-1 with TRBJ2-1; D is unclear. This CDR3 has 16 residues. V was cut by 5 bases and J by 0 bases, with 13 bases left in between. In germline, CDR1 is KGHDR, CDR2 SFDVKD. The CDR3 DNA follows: TGTGCCACCAGTGCCTATCCCCTGAACTCCTACAATGAGCAGTTCTTC. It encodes CATSAYPLNSYNEQFF.

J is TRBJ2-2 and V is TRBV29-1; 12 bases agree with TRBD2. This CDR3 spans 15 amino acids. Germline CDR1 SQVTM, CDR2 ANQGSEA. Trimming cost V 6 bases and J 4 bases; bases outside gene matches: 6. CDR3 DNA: TGCAGCGTCATCCCTAGCGGGAGGGGCACCGGGGAGCTGTTTTTT. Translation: CSVIPSGRGTGELFF.